This TCR beta chain is drawn from a study of shared clonotypes between healthy human individuals. CD4+ cells underwent separation, giving CD45RA+ naive and CD45RA-negative memory subsets. Profiled with immunoSEQ multiplex PCR; TCRdb holds only in-frame clones, not every one. The table has about 2.4 million clones, approximately 94% seen once. In germline, CDR1 is ENHRY, CDR2 SYGVKD. This CDR3 has 14 residues. Losses at the gene ends were 7 bases for V and 9 bases for J; bases not matched to a gene: 14. The rearrangement uses TRBV10-3 and TRBJ1-2, with 7 positions matching TRBD1. The sequenced sample consisted of naive CD4+ T cells sorted from blood. The sample's subset: CD45RA+ positively selected. The receptor was derived from a man younger than 30 in good health. The CDR3, as DNA: TGTGCCATCACCAGCCTGGGACAGCCTTCAAGCTACACCTTC. Its translation is CAITSLGQPSSYTF.